The table lists the clone carrying this T cell receptor (beta chain) with many counts. The antigen is undetermined. This sample is part of a study of naive and memory T cell subsets. General study points: Clonotypes here are unpaired alpha or beta chain sequences. Naive repertoires, especially CD8, held a few larger clonotypes, possibly memory cells re-expressing CD45RA.

CD4+ T cell IFNgamma after overnight CMV lysate exposure gave donor CMV status. Cells stained for CD3, CD4, CD8, CD45RA, CD27 and viability were sorted into four CD45RA/CD27 subsets. Two oligonucleotides, mixed equimolar, formed the beta constant-region primer covering TRBC1 and TRBC2. Ligated cDNA was amplified by four rounds of PCR with nested alpha and beta constant-region primers and SP2. TCRdb called the UMI-ligation and nested PCR reads again in MiXCR, with one record for every CDR3 protein. The data contain approximately 140,000 distinct CDR3 sequences, over 20% of them singletons. Looked up from germline, CDR1 is SQVTM and CDR2 is ANQGSEA. There are 13 residues in the CDR3. Trimming removed 3 bases at V and 0 bases at J, with 7 bases between.

This TCR was recovered from a human donor in good health. Specimen: naive CD4+ T cells from blood. The chain has TRBV29-1 and TRBJ2-3; D is ambiguous. The CDR3 sequence is CSVEGGSTDTQYF. The CDR3 DNA sequence: TGCAGCGTTGAGGGCGGTAGCACAGATACGCAGTATTTT.